This TCR beta chain stems from a study of cytomegalovirus exposure and HLA in healthy donors. Findings and limits, study-wide: In vitro data verified a few CMV-associated chains as specific for CMV antigens. In a later analysis, a missense DCLRE1C variant was linked to TCR beta V- and J-gene trimming. Previously analyzed data showed that most TCR beta V segments were productive at a frequency of about 90% or about 30%. Evidence from a later analysis indicated that most CMV-associated TCR beta chains looked HLA-restricted.

As regards this clone: Its antigen is as yet unknown.

A multiplex PCR was run with 60 Vbeta primers and 13 Jbeta primers. Using immunoSEQ multiplex PCR, the repertoire was profiled, and TCRdb retains in-frame clones only, with some absent. The sample shows about 220,000 clones, more than 65% of them seen only once. V lost 0 bases to trimming and J lost 4 bases, with 13 bases between them. Germline CDR1 and CDR2: SGHRS and YFSETQ. The CDR3 covers 16 residues. Material: PBMCs. The clonotype was recovered from a man between 18 and 29 years old in good health and CMV-seronegative. The chain employs TRBV5-1 and TRBJ1-4; a weak D match, TRBD1 (5 bases). The CDR3 region has the DNA TGCGCCAGCAGCTTGGGTACCCAGGGATATAATGAAAAACTGTTTTTT. This gives the protein CASSLGTQGYNEKLFF. Full variable domain (remainder filled in from reference TRBV5-1 and TRBJ1-4): KAGVTQTPRYLIKTRGQQVTLSCSPISGHRSVSWYQQTPGQGLQFLFEYFSETQRNKGNFPGRFSGRQFSNSRSEMNVSTLELGDSALYLCASSLGTQGYNEKLFFGSGTQLSVL.